This T cell receptor (beta chain) was captured in a study of cytomegalovirus exposure and HLA in healthy donors. Study findings and constraints: There were about 160 TCR beta chains listed as cytomegalovirus-associated.

Clones were sequenced by immunoSEQ multiplex PCR, and TCRdb holds only the in-frame ones, with some missing. The sample includes around 75,000 clones, around 81% of them seen just once. On this clone itself: Its antigen remains unidentified.

This clonotype was sampled from a man aged 25 to 45 in good health and CMV-seronegative. The sample comprised PBMCs.

The CDR3 loop reads CASSPPTSGSTDTQYF. The CDR3 DNA is TGTGCCAGCTCACCACCAACTAGCGGTAGCACAGATACGCAGTATTTT. V usage is TRBV18 and J usage is TRBJ2-3, with 8 bases fitting TRBD2. The CDR3 has 16 residues. J lost 0 bases, V lost 0 bases, and 2 bases had no gene match. Germline V gene lookup returns CDR1 KGHSH and CDR2 LQKENI.